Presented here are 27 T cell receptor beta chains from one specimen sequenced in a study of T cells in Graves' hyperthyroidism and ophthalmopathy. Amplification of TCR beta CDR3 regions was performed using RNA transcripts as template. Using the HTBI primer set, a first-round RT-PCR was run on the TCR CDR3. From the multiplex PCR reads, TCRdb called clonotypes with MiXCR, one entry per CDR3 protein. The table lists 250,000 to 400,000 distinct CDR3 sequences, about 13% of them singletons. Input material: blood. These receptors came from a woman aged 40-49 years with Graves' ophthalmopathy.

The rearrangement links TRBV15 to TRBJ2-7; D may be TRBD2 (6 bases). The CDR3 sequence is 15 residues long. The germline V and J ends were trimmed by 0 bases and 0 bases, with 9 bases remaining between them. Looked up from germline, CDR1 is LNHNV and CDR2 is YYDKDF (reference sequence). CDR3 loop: CATSRDTGDSYEQYF. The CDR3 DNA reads TGTGCCACCAGCAGAGATACGGGAGACTCCTACGAGCAGTACTTC.

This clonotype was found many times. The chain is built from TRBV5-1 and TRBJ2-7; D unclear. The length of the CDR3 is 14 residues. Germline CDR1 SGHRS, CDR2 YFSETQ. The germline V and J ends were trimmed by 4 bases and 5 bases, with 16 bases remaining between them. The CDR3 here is CASSPFWAQDEQYF. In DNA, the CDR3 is TGCGCCAGCAGCCCCTTCTGGGCGCAAGACGAGCAGTACTTC.

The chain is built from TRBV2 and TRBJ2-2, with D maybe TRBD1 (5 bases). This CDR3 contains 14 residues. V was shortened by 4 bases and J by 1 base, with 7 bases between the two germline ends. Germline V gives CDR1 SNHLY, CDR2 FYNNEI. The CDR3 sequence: CASSAQGNTGELFF. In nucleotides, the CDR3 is TGTGCCAGCAGTGCTCAGGGGAACACCGGGGAGCTGTTTTTT.

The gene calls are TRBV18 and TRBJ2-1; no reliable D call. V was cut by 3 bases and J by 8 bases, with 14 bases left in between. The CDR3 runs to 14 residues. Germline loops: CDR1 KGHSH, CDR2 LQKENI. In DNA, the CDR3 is TGTGCCAGCTCACCTTCGACTTCTGGAGATGAGCAGTTCTTC. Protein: CASSPSTSGDEQFF.

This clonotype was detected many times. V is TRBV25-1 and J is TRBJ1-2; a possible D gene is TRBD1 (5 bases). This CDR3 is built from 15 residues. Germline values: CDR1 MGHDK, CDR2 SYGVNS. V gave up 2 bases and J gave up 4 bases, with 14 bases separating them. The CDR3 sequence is CASSEQVKDSYGYTF. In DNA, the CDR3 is TGTGCCAGCAGTGAACAAGTCAAAGACAGCTATGGCTACACCTTC.

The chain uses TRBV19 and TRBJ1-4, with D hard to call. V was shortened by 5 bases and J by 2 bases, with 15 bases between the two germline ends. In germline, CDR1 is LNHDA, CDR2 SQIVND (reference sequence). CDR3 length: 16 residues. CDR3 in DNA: TGTGCCAGTAGTCCTTACTCCAGGCGGACTAATGAAAAACTGTTTTTT. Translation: CASSPYSRRTNEKLFF.

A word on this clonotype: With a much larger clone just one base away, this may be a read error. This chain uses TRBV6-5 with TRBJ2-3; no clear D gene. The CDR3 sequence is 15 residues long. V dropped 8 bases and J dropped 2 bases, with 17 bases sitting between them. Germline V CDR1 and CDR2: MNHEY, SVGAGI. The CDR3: CASRHSVANTDTQYF. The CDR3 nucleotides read TGTGCCAGCCGGCACTCAGTGGCAAACACAGATACGCAGTATTTT.

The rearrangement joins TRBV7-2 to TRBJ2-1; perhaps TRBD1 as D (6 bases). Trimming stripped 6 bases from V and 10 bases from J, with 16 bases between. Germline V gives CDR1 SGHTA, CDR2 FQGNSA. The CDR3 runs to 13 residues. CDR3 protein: CASSQTPTGEQFF. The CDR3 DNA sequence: TGTGCCAGCAGTCAGACCCCTACAGGGGAGCAGTTCTTC.

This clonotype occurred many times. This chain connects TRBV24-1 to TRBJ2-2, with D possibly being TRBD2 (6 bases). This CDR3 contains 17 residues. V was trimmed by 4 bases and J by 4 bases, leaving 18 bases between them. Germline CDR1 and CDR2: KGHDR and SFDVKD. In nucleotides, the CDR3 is TGTGCCACCAGTGAGGGATCGGGAGCCCCGAGCACCGGGGAGCTGTTTTTT. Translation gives CATSEGSGAPSTGELFF.

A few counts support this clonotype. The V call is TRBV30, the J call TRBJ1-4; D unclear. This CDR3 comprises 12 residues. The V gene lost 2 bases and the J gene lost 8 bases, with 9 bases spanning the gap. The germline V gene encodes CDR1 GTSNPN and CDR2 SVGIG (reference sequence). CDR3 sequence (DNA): TGTGCCTGGAGTTTCGGGCCCGAAAAACTGTTTTTT. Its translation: CAWSFGPEKLFF.

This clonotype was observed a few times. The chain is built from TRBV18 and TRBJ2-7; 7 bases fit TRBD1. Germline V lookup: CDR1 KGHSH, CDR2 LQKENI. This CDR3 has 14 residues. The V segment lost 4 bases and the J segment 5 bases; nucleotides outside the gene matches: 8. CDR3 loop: CASSQTRDSHEQYF. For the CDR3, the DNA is TGTGCCAGCTCACAGACACGGGACAGTCACGAGCAGTACTTC.

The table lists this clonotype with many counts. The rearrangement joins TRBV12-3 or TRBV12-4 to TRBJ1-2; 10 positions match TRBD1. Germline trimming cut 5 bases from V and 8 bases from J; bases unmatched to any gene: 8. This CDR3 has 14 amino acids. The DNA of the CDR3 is TGTGCCAGCAGTATCGACAGGGGGCGAGCGGGCTACACCTTC. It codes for CASSIDRGRAGYTF.

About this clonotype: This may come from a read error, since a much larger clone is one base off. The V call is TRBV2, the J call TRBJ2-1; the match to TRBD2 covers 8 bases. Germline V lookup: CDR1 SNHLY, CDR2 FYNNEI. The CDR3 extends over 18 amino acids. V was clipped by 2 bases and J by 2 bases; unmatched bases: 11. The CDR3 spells CASSEILLTSEPYNEQFF. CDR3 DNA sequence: TGTGCCAGCAGTGAAATCCTTTTGACTAGCGAACCCTACAATGAGCAGTTCTTC.

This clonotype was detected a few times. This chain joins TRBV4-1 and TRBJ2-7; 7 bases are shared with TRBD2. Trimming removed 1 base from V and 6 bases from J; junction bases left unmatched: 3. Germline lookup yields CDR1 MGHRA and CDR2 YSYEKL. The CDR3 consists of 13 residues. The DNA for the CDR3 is TGCGCCAGCAGCCAAGGACTAGCTGCCGAGCAGTACTTC. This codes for CASSQGLAAEQYF.

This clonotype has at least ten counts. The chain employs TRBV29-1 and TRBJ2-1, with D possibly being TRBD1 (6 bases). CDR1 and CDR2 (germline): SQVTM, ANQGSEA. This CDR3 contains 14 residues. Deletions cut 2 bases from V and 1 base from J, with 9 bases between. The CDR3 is CSVESGESYNEQFF. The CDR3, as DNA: TGCAGCGTTGAATCAGGGGAGTCCTACAATGAGCAGTTCTTC.

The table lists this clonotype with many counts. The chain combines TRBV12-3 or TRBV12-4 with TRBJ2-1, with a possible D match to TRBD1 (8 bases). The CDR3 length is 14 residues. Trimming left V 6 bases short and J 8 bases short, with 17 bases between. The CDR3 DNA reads TGTGCCAGCAGCGCTTCACAGGGGGGGGATGAGCAGTTCTTC. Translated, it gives CASSASQGGDEQFF.

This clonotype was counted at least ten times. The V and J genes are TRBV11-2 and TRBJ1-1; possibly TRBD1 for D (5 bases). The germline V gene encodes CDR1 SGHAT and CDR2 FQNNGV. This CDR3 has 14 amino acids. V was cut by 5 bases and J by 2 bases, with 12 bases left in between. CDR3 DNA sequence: TGTGCCAGCAGCACCTCAGGGCCAAACACTGAAGCTTTCTTT. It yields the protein CASSTSGPNTEAFF. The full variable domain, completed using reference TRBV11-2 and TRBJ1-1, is EAGVAQSPRYKIIEKRQSVAFWCNPISGHATLYWYQQILGQGPKLLIQFQNNGVVDDSQLPKDRFSAERLKGVDSTLKIQPAKLEDSAVYLCASSTSGPNTEAFFGQGTRLTVV.

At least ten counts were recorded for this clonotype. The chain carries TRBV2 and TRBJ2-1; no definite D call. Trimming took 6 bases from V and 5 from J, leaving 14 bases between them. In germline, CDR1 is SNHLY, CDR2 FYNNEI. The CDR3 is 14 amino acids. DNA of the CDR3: TGTGCCAGCAGGGACGGACGGCCGGACAATGAGCAGTTCTTC. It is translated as CASRDGRPDNEQFF. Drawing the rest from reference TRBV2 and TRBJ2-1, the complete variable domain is EPEVTQTPSHQVTQMGQEVILRCVPISNHLYFYWYRQILGQKVEFLVSFYNNEISEKSEIFDDQFSVERPDGSNFTLKIRSTKLEDSAMYFCASRDGRPDNEQFFGPGTRLTVL.

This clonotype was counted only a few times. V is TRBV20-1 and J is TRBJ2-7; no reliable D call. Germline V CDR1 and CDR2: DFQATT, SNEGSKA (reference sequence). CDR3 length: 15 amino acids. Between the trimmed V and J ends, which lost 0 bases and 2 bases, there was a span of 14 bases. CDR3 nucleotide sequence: TGCAGTGCTAGAGAGGGAACGAAGGCCACCTACGAGCAGTACTTC. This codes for CSAREGTKATYEQYF.

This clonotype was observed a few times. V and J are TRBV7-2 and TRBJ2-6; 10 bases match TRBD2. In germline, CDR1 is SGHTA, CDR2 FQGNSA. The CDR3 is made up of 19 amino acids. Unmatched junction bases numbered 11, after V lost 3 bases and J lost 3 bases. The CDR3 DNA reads TGTGCCAGCAGCTTGCTAGCGGGAGTAGTTTTGGTTGGGGCCAACGTCCTGACTTTC. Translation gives CASSLLAGVVLVGANVLTF.

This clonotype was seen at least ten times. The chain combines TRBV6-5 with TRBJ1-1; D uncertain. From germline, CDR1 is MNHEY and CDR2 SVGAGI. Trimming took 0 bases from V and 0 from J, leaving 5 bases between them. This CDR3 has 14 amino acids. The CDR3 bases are TGTGCCAGCAGTTACTCGGAATTGAACACTGAAGCTTTCTTT. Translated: CASSYSELNTEAFF.

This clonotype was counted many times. Here the CDR3 reads CASSLVAQATNYGYTF. CDR3 DNA: TGTGCCAGCAGCTTAGTAGCCCAGGCTACTAACTATGGCTACACCTTC. This chain joins TRBV7-2 and TRBJ1-2; D not certain. This CDR3 contains 16 residues. The V and J ends lost 1 base and 0 bases respectively, with 12 bases between them. Looked up from germline, CDR1 is SGHTA and CDR2 is FQGNSA.

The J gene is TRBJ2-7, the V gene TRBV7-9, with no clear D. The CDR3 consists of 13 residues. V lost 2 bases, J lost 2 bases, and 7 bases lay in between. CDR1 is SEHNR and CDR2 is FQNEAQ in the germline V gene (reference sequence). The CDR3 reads CASSLLFPYEQYF. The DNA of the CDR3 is TGTGCCAGCAGCTTACTCTTTCCCTACGAGCAGTACTTC.

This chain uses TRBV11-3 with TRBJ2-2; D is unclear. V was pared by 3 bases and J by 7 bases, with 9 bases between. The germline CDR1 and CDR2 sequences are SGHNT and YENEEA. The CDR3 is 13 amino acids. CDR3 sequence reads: CASSLGRGGELFF. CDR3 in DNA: TGTGCCAGCAGCTTGGGTAGAGGCGGGGAGCTGTTTTTT.

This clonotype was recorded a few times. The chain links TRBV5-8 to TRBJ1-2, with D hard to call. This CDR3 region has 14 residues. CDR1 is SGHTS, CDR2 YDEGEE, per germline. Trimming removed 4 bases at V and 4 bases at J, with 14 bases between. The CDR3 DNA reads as TGTGCCAGCAGCGCCCTCGGGCCCCCCTATGGCTACACCTTC. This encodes CASSALGPPYGYTF.

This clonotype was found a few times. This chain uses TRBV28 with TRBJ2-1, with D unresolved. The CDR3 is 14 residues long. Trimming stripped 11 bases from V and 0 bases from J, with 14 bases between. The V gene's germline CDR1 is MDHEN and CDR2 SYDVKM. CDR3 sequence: CAPIILSSYNEQFF. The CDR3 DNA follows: TGTGCCCCCATCATCCTCAGCTCCTACAATGAGCAGTTCTTC.

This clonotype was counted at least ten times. CDR3 bases: TGTGCCAGCAGCTTAGGCGGGCCGGGGCGCGCTGAAGCTTTCTTT. As protein: CASSLGGPGRAEAFF. The V and J genes are TRBV11-2 and TRBJ1-1; possibly TRBD1 for D (5 bases). This CDR3 region has 15 residues. The V gene's germline CDR1 is SGHAT and CDR2 FQNNGV. Trimming took off 1 base at V and 6 bases at J, with 15 bases between the two ends.